This entry is about one T cell receptor beta chain. Produced via immunoSEQ multiplex PCR; TCRdb's table is partial and in-frame only. The table lists 15,000 to 20,000 clones, around two thirds of them singletons, with roughly 25% in the top ten. The CDR3 has 14 amino acids. Germline V lookup: CDR1 MNHNY, CDR2 SVGAGI (reference sequence). Losses at the gene ends were 6 bases for V and 2 bases for J; bases not matched to a gene: 2. This specimen comes from a study of cytotoxic CD8 clonotypes in ibrutinib-treated CLL. The material was PBMCs, obtained after 12 months of ibrutinib treatment. The V and J genes are TRBV6-6 and TRBJ2-7; TRBD2 aligns across 12 bases. The source of this sequence is a human donor with chronic lymphocytic leukemia. CDR3 nucleotides: TGTGCCAGCAGCCGGACTAGCGGGACCTACGAGCAGTACTTC. Translating gives CASSRTSGTYEQYF.